This entry lists 10 T cell receptor beta chains sequenced from one sample in a study of cytomegalovirus exposure and HLA in healthy donors. With 60 Vbeta and 13 Jbeta primers, the PCR was carried out. Method: immunoSEQ multiplex PCR; TCRdb's copy keeps in-frame clones and lacks some. The sample records 150,000 to 200,000 clones, over 75% being singletons. Sequencing was performed on PBMCs. These receptors all stem from a female donor in good health and CMV-seronegative.

CDR3 sequence (DNA): TGTGCCAGCAGCTTAGCTAGCGGGGGGATCACCGGGGAGCTGTTTTTT. Translated: CASSLASGGITGELFF. The V and J genes are TRBV7-3 and TRBJ2-2; the match to TRBD2 covers 11 bases. The J segment lost 4 bases and the V segment lost 2 bases, leaving 3 bases of the junction unmatched. CDR1 is SGHTA and CDR2 is FQGTGA in the germline V gene. The CDR3 spans 16 residues.

This clone was seen once. This sequence joins TRBV7-9 and TRBJ1-5; possibly TRBD1 for D (5 bases). Trimming shortened V by 5 bases and J by 9 bases, and 8 bases separated the two germline ends. CDR3 size: 11 residues. Germline V CDR1 and CDR2: SEHNR, FQNEAQ (reference sequence). The CDR3 region is CASSRGGPQHF. CDR3 nucleotide sequence: TGTGCCAGCAGCCGGGGGGGGCCCCAGCATTTT.

This clone was detected only a few times. The V and J genes are TRBV6-6 and TRBJ2-7; the match to TRBD2 covers 11 bases. This CDR3 region has 14 residues. Germline CDR1 MNHNY, CDR2 SVGAGI (reference sequence). V gave up 6 bases and J gave up 4 bases; unmatched junction bases: 5. For the CDR3, the DNA is TGTGCCAGCAGCACAACTAGCGGGAGTTACGAGCAGTACTTC. Translating gives CASSTTSGSYEQYF.

The gene calls are TRBV30 and TRBJ1-4; TRBD1 aligns across 11 bases. Per germline, CDR1 GTSNPN and CDR2 SVGIG (reference sequence). J was trimmed by 2 bases and V by 5 bases; bases with no gene match: 1. This CDR3 has 14 residues. The chain's CDR3 is CAWGQGATNEKLFF. The CDR3, as DNA: TGTGCCTGGGGACAGGGGGCGACTAATGAAAAACTGTTTTTT.

This chain joins TRBV7-3 and TRBJ2-6; D perhaps matches TRBD1 (6 bases). Germline CDR1 reads SGHTA; CDR2 reads FQGTGA. Trimming took off 3 bases at V and 2 bases at J, with 8 bases between the two ends. CDR3 length: 15 residues. For the CDR3, the DNA is TGTGCCAGCAGCTTTTACAGGGCTGGGGCCAACGTCCTGACTTTC. It codes for CASSFYRAGANVLTF.

J is TRBJ2-1 and V is TRBV18; D perhaps matches TRBD2 (7 bases). This CDR3 region has 16 residues. The V gene lost 3 bases and the J gene lost 4 bases, with 16 bases spanning the gap. Germline lookup yields CDR1 KGHSH and CDR2 LQKENI. The CDR3 DNA reads TGTGCCAGCTCACCGAGCCACGGGGGGACATACAATGAGCAGTTCTTC. Its translation is CASSPSHGGTYNEQFF.

The V gene is TRBV7-3, the J gene TRBJ1-5; D remains ambiguous. This CDR3 contains 11 residues. V gave up 4 bases and J gave up 9 bases, with 7 bases separating them. Germline V gives CDR1 SGHTA, CDR2 FQGTGA. CDR3 DNA sequence: TGTGCCAGCAGCTCCGGAGGGCCCCAGCATTTT. It yields the protein CASSSGGPQHF.

Of note for this clone: A junction boundary mismatches the germline segment, possibly from a read error. Other DNA sequences from this sample encode an identical CDR3 as well. This chain connects TRBV6-5 to TRBJ1-6; 7 nucleotides agree with TRBD1. Germline V lookup: CDR1 MNHEY, CDR2 SVGAGI. The CDR3 is made up of 14 amino acids. In DNA form, the CDR3 reads TGTGCCAGCAGCCGGGACAGTTATAATTCCCCCCTCCACTTT. Translating gives CASSRDSYNSPLHF.

The chain has TRBV9 and TRBJ1-4, with TRBD1 identical over 7 bases. Trimming took 2 bases from V and 4 from J; bases not matched to a gene: 5. The CDR3 length is 15 residues. Germline values: CDR1 SGDLS, CDR2 YYNGEE. CDR3 sequence (DNA): TGTGCCAGCAGCGTTAGGGGGCGAGTTAATGAAAAACTGTTTTTT. Translating it yields CASSVRGRVNEKLFF.

The chain carries TRBV11-2 and TRBJ2-7; 15 nucleotides match TRBD2. Germline CDR1 reads SGHAT; CDR2 reads FQNNGV. The V and J ends lost 5 bases and 3 bases, in that order; junction bases with no gene match: 2. The CDR3 has 15 amino acids. CDR3 sequence (DNA): TGTGCCAGCAGCATGGGACTAGCGGGAGGCTACGAGCAGTACTTC. Translated, it gives CASSMGLAGGYEQYF.